Described below is a single T cell receptor (beta chain) sequence and its context. What it recognizes is unknown. The CDR3 is cut off 3 residues early in the read; its end comes from the germline J gene. These data are taken from a study of T cell clonality in common variable immunodeficiency. Study-level findings and limits: Reportedly, TCR beta sequences from common variable immunodeficiency showed fewer deletions and N-nucleotide insertions.

Sequenced by immunoSEQ multiplex PCR; TCRdb stores in-frame clones only, minus some. The sample contains roughly 38,000 clones, none of them singletons. There are 15 residues in the CDR3. Germline CDR1 SGHVS, CDR2 FNYEAQ. Sequenced sample: peripheral blood mononuclear cells. This receptor was obtained from a person aged 18 to 75 in good health. The V gene is TRBV7-6, the J gene TRBJ1-1, with D perhaps matching TRBD1 (5 bases). CDR3 bases read: TGTGCCAGCAGCCCTTTAGCGGGAGGGTTGGGGGAG. Encoded protein: CASSPLAGGLGE. The complete CDR3 sequence is CASSPLAGGLGEAFF.